This TCR beta chain derives from a study of shared clonotypes between healthy human individuals. Whole-study results and caveats: Non-shared clonotypes had lower generation probabilities than clonotypes shared by all four sorted-subset donors. Estimated richness values were generally larger in naive subsets than in memory subsets.

Original analysis: Without quality scores, immunoSEQ junctional reads could not be filtered like full-length reads. The protocol was immunoSEQ multiplex PCR, while the TCRdb copy is restricted to in-frame clones and leaves out a portion. For V, J and clone size, that table is used; D and trimming come from the DNA. The data contain roughly 2.4 million clones, nearly 97% of them singletons. Germline V lookup: CDR1 MNHEY, CDR2 SVGAGI. CDR3 length: 14 amino acids. With V trimmed by 2 bases and J by 4 bases, 3 bases remained unmatched. This clone was seen a single time. Its antigen is unknown. Every donor was a Caucasian adult from Nashville, Tennessee.

Sequencing used naive CD4+ T cells sorted from blood. Subset described: CD45RA+ positively selected. The TCR was taken from a man aged 18 to 29 in good health. The rearrangement links TRBV6-5 to TRBJ2-7, with 9 bases that match TRBD2. CDR3 DNA: TGTGCCAGCAGTTACCATACTAGCGGGTACGAGCAGTACTTC. Its protein is CASSYHTSGYEQYF.